Listed below are T cell receptor beta chains from one sample, sequenced in a study of blood T cell repertoires in COVID-19. Sequenced by immunoSEQ multiplex PCR; TCRdb stores in-frame clones only, minus some. Of about 270,000 clones listed, about 90% are singletons. Sequencing was performed on PBMCs or T cells enriched from blood (not recorded which). The receptors here all came from a woman younger than 45 with acute COVID-19. The CDR3 runs from the conserved cysteine through the conserved F or W. D genes are given only for firm matches. Some rows mark clone size as missing; the rest say once, few, many or name a class of expanded clone.

j_gene: TRBJ2-7
abundance: -
d_gene: -
v_gene: TRBV3-1/TRBV3-2
CDR3nt: TGTGCCAGCAGCCTGGGGAGGACAGGCCCCCTGGAGCAGTACTTC
CDR3aa: CASSLGRTGPLEQYF

j_gene: TRBJ2-1
abundance: -
d_gene: -
v_gene: TRBV28
CDR3nt: TGTGCCAGCAGTCGCGGGTCCTACAATGAGCAGTTCTTC
CDR3aa: CASSRGSYNEQFF

j_gene: TRBJ1-5
abundance: -
d_gene: TRBD1
v_gene: TRBV27
CDR3nt: TGTGCCAGCAGTGCCACAGGGGAGCGTCAGCCCCAGCATTTT
CDR3aa: CASSATGERQPQHF

j_gene: TRBJ2-2
abundance: once
d_gene: TRBD2
v_gene: TRBV28
CDR3nt: TGTGCCAGCGGCCGACCACGTGGGGCTAGCGGGCACACCGGGGAGCTGTTTTTT
CDR3aa: CASGRPRGASGHTGELFF

j_gene: TRBJ1-6
abundance: -
d_gene: -
v_gene: TRBV30
CDR3nt: TGTGCCTGGGACAGATATAATTCACCCCTCCACTTT
CDR3aa: CAWDRYNSPLHF

j_gene: TRBJ2-3
abundance: -
d_gene: TRBD1
v_gene: TRBV11-2
CDR3nt: TGTGCCAGCAGTTCGGGACAGGGGGCCGAAGATACGCAGTATTTT
CDR3aa: CASSSGQGAEDTQYF

j_gene: TRBJ1-4
abundance: -
d_gene: -
v_gene: TRBV3-1/TRBV3-2
CDR3nt: TGTGCCAGCAGCCAAGATTCAGGAGGGTTGGAAAAACTGTTTTTT
CDR3aa: CASSQDSGGLEKLFF

j_gene: TRBJ1-2
abundance: -
d_gene: -
v_gene: TRBV28
CDR3nt: TGTGCCAGCAATCGACTAGCGGCCCTTGGCTACACCTTC
CDR3aa: CASNRLAALGYTF

j_gene: TRBJ2-1
abundance: -
d_gene: TRBD2
v_gene: TRBV30
CDR3nt: TGTGCCTGGAGTGCGGCGGTTGGACTAGCGGTGAACTCCTACAATGAGCAGTTCTTC
CDR3aa: CAWSAAVGLAVNSYNEQFF

j_gene: TRBJ1-6
abundance: -
d_gene: -
v_gene: TRBV5-1
CDR3nt: TGCGCCAGCAGCTTGGGACAGGTTAATTCACCCCTCCACTTT
CDR3aa: CASSLGQVNSPLHF

j_gene: TRBJ1-2
abundance: -
d_gene: TRBD1
v_gene: TRBV19
CDR3nt: TGTGCCAGTAGCGTCCAGGGACAGCCATATGGCTACACCTTC
CDR3aa: CASSVQGQPYGYTF

j_gene: TRBJ1-3
abundance: -
d_gene: TRBD1
v_gene: TRBV9
CDR3nt: TGTGCCAGCAGCCGGTGGGACAGGGAATACACTGGAAACACCATATATTTT
CDR3aa: CASSRWDREYTGNTIYF

j_gene: TRBJ2-1
abundance: -
d_gene: TRBD2
v_gene: TRBV10-1
CDR3nt: TGCGCCAGCAAGAAACCCGGGACTAGCGGGAGCAATGAGCAGTTCTTC
CDR3aa: CASKKPGTSGSNEQFF

j_gene: TRBJ1-5
abundance: -
d_gene: TRBD1
v_gene: TRBV25-1
CDR3nt: TGTGCCAGCAGTCCTACAGGGGGTAGTCAGCCCCAGCATTTT
CDR3aa: CASSPTGGSQPQHF

j_gene: TRBJ1-1
abundance: -
d_gene: TRBD1
v_gene: TRBV19
CDR3nt: TGTGCCAGTAGTATATTCTCATCGGGGACAGAGAACACTGAAGCTTTCTTT
CDR3aa: CASSIFSSGTENTEAFF

j_gene: TRBJ2-1
abundance: -
d_gene: TRBD2
v_gene: TRBV19
CDR3nt: TGTGCCAGTAGTATAGTCGCGGGAGATCTGAATGAGCAGTTCTTC
CDR3aa: CASSIVAGDLNEQFF

j_gene: TRBJ2-2
abundance: -
d_gene: TRBD1
v_gene: TRBV24-1
CDR3nt: TGTGCCACCAGTGATCCTACCCGACAGGGCGCGAGCACCGGGGAGCTGTTTTTT
CDR3aa: CATSDPTRQGASTGELFF

j_gene: TRBJ2-2
abundance: once
d_gene: -
v_gene: TRBV27
CDR3nt: TGTGCCAGCAGTCCGATTGGGGCAGCCACCGGGGAGCTGTTTTTT
CDR3aa: CASSPIGAATGELFF

j_gene: TRBJ2-1
abundance: -
d_gene: TRBD2
v_gene: TRBV27
CDR3nt: TGTGCCAGCAGTTCAATAGCGGGGGGATACTACAATGAGCAGTTCTTC
CDR3aa: CASSSIAGGYYNEQFF

j_gene: TRBJ2-7
abundance: -
d_gene: TRBD1
v_gene: TRBV15
CDR3nt: TGTGCCACCAGCAGACCCGACAGGGGGCTCGAGCAGTACTTC
CDR3aa: CATSRPDRGLEQYF

j_gene: TRBJ2-7
abundance: -
d_gene: -
v_gene: TRBV4-3
CDR3nt: TGCGCCAGCAGCCAAGAGATAGGAGCCGAGCAGTACTTC
CDR3aa: CASSQEIGAEQYF

j_gene: TRBJ1-2
abundance: once
d_gene: TRBD1
v_gene: TRBV6-4
CDR3nt: TGTGCCAGCAGAGGGACAGGGGGCAATGGCTACACCTTC
CDR3aa: CASRGTGGNGYTF

j_gene: TRBJ2-7
abundance: -
d_gene: -
v_gene: TRBV7-7
CDR3nt: TGTGCTAGCAGCCTGGCCCCGGAGGCGCACTACGAGCAGTACTTC
CDR3aa: CASSLAPEAHYEQYF

j_gene: TRBJ1-1
abundance: -
d_gene: -
v_gene: TRBV27
CDR3nt: TGTGCCAGCAGTTTCATCGGGACTAGCTTGTTGGCTTTCTTT
CDR3aa: CASSFIGTSLLAFF

j_gene: TRBJ2-2
abundance: -
d_gene: TRBD1
v_gene: TRBV7-2
CDR3nt: TGTGCCAGCAGCCGGACAGGGTTTACCGGGGAGCTGTTTTTT
CDR3aa: CASSRTGFTGELFF

j_gene: TRBJ1-5
abundance: -
d_gene: -
v_gene: TRBV7-8
CDR3nt: TGTGCCAGCAGCTTAGCATCCCCCGGGGATCAGCCCCAGCATTTT
CDR3aa: CASSLASPGDQPQHF

j_gene: TRBJ2-3
abundance: -
d_gene: -
v_gene: TRBV27
CDR3nt: TGTGCCAGCAGTTTATTTCGGACAGATACGCAGTATTTT
CDR3aa: CASSLFRTDTQYF

j_gene: TRBJ1-5
abundance: -
d_gene: -
v_gene: TRBV3-1/TRBV3-2
CDR3nt: TGTGCCAGCAGCCAAGTAGGAGAAAATCAGCCCCAGCATTTT
CDR3aa: CASSQVGENQPQHF

j_gene: TRBJ1-4
abundance: -
d_gene: -
v_gene: TRBV11-2
CDR3nt: TGTGCCAGCAGCTACGGTGAAAAACTGTTTTTT
CDR3aa: CASSYGEKLFF

j_gene: TRBJ2-6
abundance: -
d_gene: -
v_gene: TRBV10-3
CDR3nt: TGTGCCATCAGTGAAAGGGGGAACTTTGCTTCTGGGGCCAACGTCCTGACTTTC
CDR3aa: CAISERGNFASGANVLTF

j_gene: TRBJ2-1
abundance: -
d_gene: TRBD1
v_gene: TRBV6-5
CDR3nt: TGTGCCAGCGGACAGGGGGCGGACTTTTACAATGAGCAGTTCTTC
CDR3aa: CASGQGADFYNEQFF

j_gene: TRBJ1-1
abundance: -
d_gene: -
v_gene: TRBV19
CDR3nt: TGTGCCAGTAGTATTGCCAGGGGAATCACTGAAGCTTTCTTT
CDR3aa: CASSIARGITEAFF

j_gene: TRBJ2-7
abundance: -
d_gene: TRBD1
v_gene: TRBV6-5
CDR3nt: TGTGCCAGCAGGGGGGGACAGGATCCCTCCTACGAGCAGTACTTC
CDR3aa: CASRGGQDPSYEQYF

j_gene: TRBJ2-1
abundance: once
d_gene: -
v_gene: TRBV30
CDR3nt: TGTGCCTGGGGGGGACAATCCTACAATGAGCAGTTCTTC
CDR3aa: CAWGGQSYNEQFF

j_gene: TRBJ2-1
abundance: once
d_gene: -
v_gene: TRBV11-3
CDR3nt: TGTGCCAGCAGCTTAGGTGAGGATCTGGGTGAGCAGTTCTTC
CDR3aa: CASSLGEDLGEQFF

j_gene: TRBJ2-1
abundance: -
d_gene: TRBD2
v_gene: TRBV24-1
CDR3nt: TGTGCCATCGGGACTAGCGGGAGTAATGAGCAGTTCTTC
CDR3aa: CAIGTSGSNEQFF

j_gene: TRBJ2-2
abundance: -
d_gene: TRBD2
v_gene: TRBV10-3
CDR3nt: TGTGCCATCAGTGAGCAACTAGCGGGTCTTTCTAACACCGGGGAGCTGTTTTTT
CDR3aa: CAISEQLAGLSNTGELFF

j_gene: TRBJ1-5
abundance: -
d_gene: -
v_gene: TRBV28
CDR3nt: TGTGCCAGCAGTGCATACCTTCGAGGAGGGGCACATCAGCCCCAGCATTTT
CDR3aa: CASSAYLRGGAHQPQHF

j_gene: TRBJ1-4
abundance: -
d_gene: -
v_gene: TRBV27
CDR3nt: TGTGCCAGCAGGACAGAAAGTAATGAAAAACTGTTTTTT
CDR3aa: CASRTESNEKLFF

j_gene: TRBJ2-7
abundance: -
d_gene: TRBD1
v_gene: TRBV7-9
CDR3nt: TGTGCCAGCAGCCCCCGGGACAGATATTACGAGCAGTACTTC
CDR3aa: CASSPRDRYYEQYF

j_gene: TRBJ2-2
abundance: -
d_gene: TRBD2
v_gene: TRBV6-4
CDR3nt: TGTGCCAGCAGTGAGGCTAGCGGGAGTTTATACACCGGGGAGCTGTTTTTT
CDR3aa: CASSEASGSLYTGELFF

j_gene: TRBJ2-7
abundance: -
d_gene: TRBD1
v_gene: TRBV7-2
CDR3nt: TGTGCCAGCAGCTCGTTTTCCCAGGGGGCTCGGGAGCAGTACTTC
CDR3aa: CASSSFSQGAREQYF

j_gene: TRBJ2-7
abundance: few
d_gene: TRBD2
v_gene: TRBV13
CDR3nt: TGTGCCACCCGGAGGACTAGCGGGAACTACGAGCAGTACTTC
CDR3aa: CATRRTSGNYEQYF

j_gene: TRBJ1-6
abundance: -
d_gene: -
v_gene: TRBV7-9
CDR3nt: TGTGCCAGCAGCACAACAGGGAATAATTCACCCCTCCACTTT
CDR3aa: CASSTTGNNSPLHF

j_gene: TRBJ2-2
abundance: -
d_gene: TRBD2
v_gene: TRBV7-3
CDR3nt: TGTGCCAGCAGCCCGTTCCTAGCGGCCACCACCGGGGAGCTGTTTTTT
CDR3aa: CASSPFLAATTGELFF

j_gene: TRBJ2-1
abundance: -
d_gene: TRBD2
v_gene: TRBV4-1
CDR3nt: TGCGCCAGCAGCCAAGATACGTGGGAACTAGCGGGCCCAAACAATGAGCAGTTCTTC
CDR3aa: CASSQDTWELAGPNNEQFF

j_gene: TRBJ1-6
abundance: -
d_gene: -
v_gene: TRBV11-1
CDR3nt: TGTGCCAGCAGCTTCGACAGGCGAGATTCACCCCTCCACTTT
CDR3aa: CASSFDRRDSPLHF

j_gene: TRBJ2-7
abundance: -
d_gene: -
v_gene: TRBV18
CDR3nt: TGTGCCAGCTCACTGACAGCCCCCTACGAGCAGTACTTC
CDR3aa: CASSLTAPYEQYF

j_gene: TRBJ2-3
abundance: once
d_gene: TRBD1
v_gene: TRBV5-1
CDR3nt: TGCGCCAGCAGCGTGACAGGGGGCGCAGATACGCAGTATTTT
CDR3aa: CASSVTGGADTQYF

j_gene: TRBJ2-1
abundance: -
d_gene: TRBD1
v_gene: TRBV24-1
CDR3nt: TGTGCCACCAGTGAGCTCCTCCGGGACAGGGGTTACAATGAGCAGTTCTTC
CDR3aa: CATSELLRDRGYNEQFF

j_gene: TRBJ1-3
abundance: -
d_gene: -
v_gene: TRBV29-1
CDR3nt: TGCAGCGCCGCGGGAGCGGTTAACAGGGACCTCTCTGGAAACACCATATATTTT
CDR3aa: CSAAGAVNRDLSGNTIYF

j_gene: TRBJ1-2
abundance: -
d_gene: TRBD1
v_gene: TRBV19
CDR3nt: TGTGCCAGTAAAGTACAGGGGGCTTTTGGCTACACCTTC
CDR3aa: CASKVQGAFGYTF

j_gene: TRBJ1-3
abundance: -
d_gene: -
v_gene: TRBV5-8
CDR3nt: TGTGCCAGCAGCTTCTCCGGGACACCGTCCTCTGGAAACACCATATATTTT
CDR3aa: CASSFSGTPSSGNTIYF

j_gene: TRBJ1-3
abundance: -
d_gene: -
v_gene: TRBV4-1
CDR3nt: TGCGCCAGCAGCCAAACGAGCTCTGGAAACACCATATATTTT
CDR3aa: CASSQTSSGNTIYF

j_gene: TRBJ1-2
abundance: few
d_gene: -
v_gene: TRBV4-1
CDR3nt: TGCGCCAGCAGCCAAGTTCCCACCAACGAGAATGGCTACACCTTC
CDR3aa: CASSQVPTNENGYTF

j_gene: TRBJ2-7
abundance: -
d_gene: TRBD2
v_gene: TRBV18
CDR3nt: TGTGCCAGCTCACTGATAGCGGGAGAGAACGAGCAGTACTTC
CDR3aa: CASSLIAGENEQYF